These T cell receptor beta chains were read from a single sample in a study of T cell repertoires in cytomegalovirus infection. TCRdb used MiXCR to reprocess the reads, holding one entry per CDR3 protein. Seen here are about 280,000 distinct CDR3 sequences, approximately 22% observed once, and the top ten hold about 21%. No cognate antigen is known for these TCRs. The starting material was cultured PBMCs, obtained from culture after CMV antigen stimulation. The receptors shown here come from a human donor in good health (CMV status not recorded). Some clones in this sample may be carry-over from other donors' samples. Each CDR3 is given with its conserved first and last residue. Fields, in order: J gene, V gene, D gene, clone size, CDR3 DNA, CDR3 protein. The D gene is left open where the match is weak. The size entry is marked missing in some rows and otherwise reads once, few, many or a size class.

j_gene: TRBJ2-3
v_gene: TRBV6-1
d_gene: TRBD2
abundance: NA
CDR3nt: TGTGCCAGCAGTTATGTCGCGGGAGTAGCGACAGATACGCAGTATTTT
CDR3aa: CASSYVAGVATDTQYF

j_gene: TRBJ2-3
v_gene: TRBV20-1
d_gene: TRBD2
abundance: few
CDR3nt: TGCAGTGCTAGGGCTAGCGGGAAGATCTATAAGGTTATAGATACGCAGTATTTT
CDR3aa: CSARASGKIYKVIDTQYF

j_gene: TRBJ1-3
v_gene: TRBV28
d_gene: TRBD1
abundance: many
CDR3nt: TGTGCCAGCAGCAGCCTGTTAGGTGGACAGGGTCAGGGCACCATATATTTT
CDR3aa: CASSSLLGGQGQGTIYF

j_gene: TRBJ2-2
v_gene: TRBV19
d_gene: NA
abundance: few
CDR3nt: TGTGCCAGTAGTATGGGTAGGGGGGTTGACACCGGGGAGCTGTTTTTT
CDR3aa: CASSMGRGVDTGELFF

j_gene: TRBJ2-5
v_gene: TRBV12-3/TRBV12-4
d_gene: TRBD2
abundance: once
CDR3nt: TGTGCCAGCAGCTCTTGGACTAGCGGTCAAGAGACCCAGTACTTC
CDR3aa: CASSSWTSGQETQYF

j_gene: TRBJ2-7
v_gene: TRBV18
d_gene: NA
abundance: NA
CDR3nt: TGTGCCAGCTCACCACCAGCAGGGACCTACGAGCAGTACTTC
CDR3aa: CASSPPAGTYEQYF

j_gene: TRBJ2-1
v_gene: TRBV4-2
d_gene: NA
abundance: few
CDR3nt: TGTGCCAGCAGCCAAGCAACGGCCAATGAGCAGTTCTTC
CDR3aa: CASSQATANEQFF

j_gene: TRBJ2-3
v_gene: TRBV12-3/TRBV12-4
d_gene: NA
abundance: few
CDR3nt: TGTGCCAGCAGTCATTCAGGGGGCGGGAGCGGGATTAACACAGATACGCAGTATTTT
CDR3aa: CASSHSGGGSGINTDTQYF

j_gene: TRBJ1-2
v_gene: TRBV6-1
d_gene: NA
abundance: NA
CDR3nt: TGTGCCAGCACTCAATCAGGTGACAGAGAAATGAACTATGGCTACACCTTC
CDR3aa: CASTQSGDREMNYGYTF

j_gene: TRBJ2-1
v_gene: TRBV19
d_gene: NA
abundance: few
CDR3nt: TGTGCCAGTAGTATAACCACCCGGGGGAGCGCATCAGTCGACAATGAGCAGTTCTTC
CDR3aa: CASSITTRGSASVDNEQFF

j_gene: TRBJ2-3
v_gene: TRBV20-1
d_gene: TRBD1
abundance: NA
CDR3nt: TGCAGTGCTAGTCGGGGGTCCAGGGGGCTCTCAGATACGCAGTATTTT
CDR3aa: CSASRGSRGLSDTQYF

j_gene: TRBJ2-7
v_gene: TRBV7-2
d_gene: TRBD2
abundance: many
CDR3nt: TGTGCCAGCAGCTTAGACGGGACTAGGGGCGAGCAGTACTTC
CDR3aa: CASSLDGTRGEQYF

j_gene: TRBJ2-3
v_gene: TRBV29-1
d_gene: TRBD2
abundance: NA
CDR3nt: TGCAGCGTCGAAATAGCGGGAGATACGCAGTATTTT
CDR3aa: CSVEIAGDTQYF

j_gene: TRBJ1-6
v_gene: TRBV7-9
d_gene: NA
abundance: many
CDR3nt: TGTGCCAGCAGCTTAGACCCCGGGGAGGGTTATAATTCACCCCTCCACTTT
CDR3aa: CASSLDPGEGYNSPLHF

j_gene: TRBJ1-3
v_gene: TRBV6-5
d_gene: NA
abundance: many
CDR3nt: TGTGCCAGCAGTGCAACCGGGACACAAGCTGGAAACACCATATATTTT
CDR3aa: CASSATGTQAGNTIYF

j_gene: TRBJ2-7
v_gene: TRBV9
d_gene: NA
abundance: few
CDR3nt: TGTGCCAGCAGCCCGGAACGGACCTACGAGCAGTACTTC
CDR3aa: CASSPERTYEQYF

j_gene: TRBJ2-3
v_gene: TRBV6-1
d_gene: NA
abundance: NA
CDR3nt: TGTGCCAGCAGCCCATACCGGGGCTTCACAGATACGCAGTATTTT
CDR3aa: CASSPYRGFTDTQYF

j_gene: TRBJ2-3
v_gene: TRBV11-2
d_gene: TRBD1
abundance: NA
CDR3nt: TGTGCCAGCAGCCCCCACGGGACAGCAGCTAGGGATACGCAGTATTTT
CDR3aa: CASSPHGTAARDTQYF

j_gene: TRBJ2-7
v_gene: TRBV27
d_gene: TRBD1
abundance: NA
CDR3nt: TGTGCCAGCAGTTTATCGGACAGGGTCGAGCAGTACTTC
CDR3aa: CASSLSDRVEQYF

j_gene: TRBJ2-3
v_gene: TRBV5-4
d_gene: NA
abundance: NA
CDR3nt: TGTGCCAGCGGAGATCCAATAGGCCTAGCGCAGTATTTT
CDR3aa: CASGDPIGLAQYF

j_gene: TRBJ2-3
v_gene: TRBV7-9
d_gene: TRBD2
abundance: many
CDR3nt: TGTGCCAGCAGCAAAGTGTCGTGGGTCGATAGCGGGAGGGGCACAGATACGCAGTATTTT
CDR3aa: CASSKVSWVDSGRGTDTQYF

j_gene: TRBJ2-2
v_gene: TRBV5-6
d_gene: TRBD1
abundance: NA
CDR3nt: TGTGCCAGCAGCCCGACAGGGGAGTACACCGGGGAGCTGTTTTTT
CDR3aa: CASSPTGEYTGELFF

j_gene: TRBJ1-2
v_gene: TRBV5-4
d_gene: NA
abundance: few
CDR3nt: TGTGCCAGCAGCTTGGCGGGGGGACCCTATGGCTACACCTTC
CDR3aa: CASSLAGGPYGYTF

j_gene: TRBJ2-1
v_gene: TRBV7-2
d_gene: TRBD1
abundance: many
CDR3nt: TGTGCCAGCAGCTTGAGGGACAGGGTGGTTATCAATGAGCAGTTCTTC
CDR3aa: CASSLRDRVVINEQFF

j_gene: TRBJ1-2
v_gene: TRBV4-3
d_gene: NA
abundance: few
CDR3nt: TGCGCCAGCAGCCAAGAGAGTACTAACTATGGCTACACCTTC
CDR3aa: CASSQESTNYGYTF

j_gene: TRBJ1-2
v_gene: TRBV5-3
d_gene: NA
abundance: NA
CDR3nt: TGTGCCAGCAGCTTGGTTCACGGGGACTATGGCTACACCTTC
CDR3aa: CASSLVHGDYGYTF

j_gene: TRBJ1-1
v_gene: TRBV27
d_gene: NA
abundance: many
CDR3nt: TGTGCCAGCAGTTTATCGGACTCAGGTACCGAAGCTTTCTTT
CDR3aa: CASSLSDSGTEAFF

j_gene: TRBJ2-5
v_gene: TRBV7-6
d_gene: NA
abundance: many
CDR3nt: TGTGCCAGCAGCTTAGACGCTAATTATGGGGAGACCCAGTACTTC
CDR3aa: CASSLDANYGETQYF

j_gene: TRBJ1-5
v_gene: TRBV6-5
d_gene: NA
abundance: NA
CDR3nt: TGTGCCAATTATCAGGGGAGCAATCAGCCCCAGCATTTT
CDR3aa: CANYQGSNQPQHF

j_gene: TRBJ2-4
v_gene: TRBV7-8
d_gene: TRBD1
abundance: many
CDR3nt: TGTGCCAGCAGCTATACACCGACAGGGGTGAAAAACATTCAGTACTTC
CDR3aa: CASSYTPTGVKNIQYF

j_gene: TRBJ1-4
v_gene: TRBV5-4
d_gene: NA
abundance: NA
CDR3nt: TGTGCCAGCAGCCCTGCGCTTGGGGGTGCAAATGAAAAACTGTTTTTT
CDR3aa: CASSPALGGANEKLFF

j_gene: TRBJ1-6
v_gene: TRBV6-8
d_gene: NA
abundance: NA
CDR3nt: TGTGCCAGCAGTCAAATAGGGTCACCCCTCCACTTT
CDR3aa: CASSQIGSPLHF

j_gene: TRBJ2-3
v_gene: TRBV7-2
d_gene: TRBD2
abundance: NA
CDR3nt: TGTGCCAGCAGCTTAGGCGCGGGAGGACCGCCAGATACGCAGTATTTT
CDR3aa: CASSLGAGGPPDTQYF

j_gene: TRBJ2-3
v_gene: TRBV7-9
d_gene: NA
abundance: few
CDR3nt: TGTGCCAGCAGCTCACGAAGGGGAGCCGCGGGAGATACGCAGTATTTT
CDR3aa: CASSSRRGAAGDTQYF

j_gene: TRBJ1-5
v_gene: TRBV12-3/TRBV12-4
d_gene: NA
abundance: NA
CDR3nt: TGTGCCAGCAGTTCCCAATTAGCATTGCATAGCAATCAGCCCCAGCATTTT
CDR3aa: CASSSQLALHSNQPQHF

j_gene: TRBJ2-3
v_gene: TRBV29-1
d_gene: TRBD2
abundance: NA
CDR3nt: TGCAGCGCGGGAGGATGGTGGGGCACAGATACGCAGTATTTT
CDR3aa: CSAGGWWGTDTQYF

j_gene: TRBJ1-6
v_gene: TRBV11-3
d_gene: NA
abundance: few
CDR3nt: TGTGCCAGCAGCTTTGGACAGTATAATTCACCCCTCCACTTT
CDR3aa: CASSFGQYNSPLHF

j_gene: TRBJ1-1
v_gene: TRBV29-1
d_gene: NA
abundance: NA
CDR3nt: TGCAGCCTAGAAACGGGGGGGAACACTGAAGCTTTCTTT
CDR3aa: CSLETGGNTEAFF

j_gene: TRBJ1-5
v_gene: TRBV28
d_gene: NA
abundance: few
CDR3nt: TGTGCCAGCAGTTTATTCGTGGGTCGGCAGGGAAATCAGCCCCAGCATTTT
CDR3aa: CASSLFVGRQGNQPQHF

j_gene: TRBJ2-2
v_gene: TRBV7-3
d_gene: NA
abundance: many
CDR3nt: TGTGCCAGCAGCCCGACAGGAAACACCGGGGAGCTGTTTTTT
CDR3aa: CASSPTGNTGELFF

j_gene: TRBJ1-1
v_gene: TRBV11-3
d_gene: NA
abundance: NA
CDR3nt: TGTGCCAGCAGCTCCCGAAGAGACCGGCAGAACACTGAAGCTTTCTTT
CDR3aa: CASSSRRDRQNTEAFF

j_gene: TRBJ2-4
v_gene: TRBV5-3
d_gene: NA
abundance: few
CDR3nt: TGTGCCAGCAGCTCCGACAGCGTTCTAGCCAAAAACATTCAGTACTTC
CDR3aa: CASSSDSVLAKNIQYF

j_gene: TRBJ2-3
v_gene: TRBV27
d_gene: TRBD2
abundance: few
CDR3nt: TGTGCCAGCAGTTGGTTAGCGGGGGGTACGGCGCAGTATTTT
CDR3aa: CASSWLAGGTAQYF

j_gene: TRBJ1-1
v_gene: TRBV7-6
d_gene: NA
abundance: many
CDR3nt: TGTGCCAGCAGAGGAAGGGACACTGAAGCTTTCTTT
CDR3aa: CASRGRDTEAFF

j_gene: TRBJ1-2
v_gene: TRBV7-2
d_gene: NA
abundance: many
CDR3nt: TGTGCCAGCAGCTCCAACAAGGCTGGAGGCTACACCTTC
CDR3aa: CASSSNKAGGYTF